Shown below are 31 T cell receptor beta chains from a single sample sequenced in a study of early T cells in non-severe SARS-CoV-2 infection. TCRdb ran MiXCR on the 5' RACE reads and lists one entry per CDR3 protein. The sample holds approximately 75,000 distinct CDR3 sequences; roughly 4.5% are singletons and the top ten take roughly 3.4%. The sequenced sample was whole blood, obtained at baseline. Every receptor here comes from an adult who was a healthcare worker with PCR-confirmed SARS-CoV-2 infection or an uninfected control (not recorded which). The donor label of this sample is uncertain.

The chain employs TRBV7-8 and TRBJ2-7; TRBD2 matches 9 bases. The CDR3 is 17 amino acids. After removal of 2 bases from V and 4 bases from J, the junction contained 12 bases not matched to a gene. Germline CDR1 reads SGHVS; CDR2 reads FQNEAQ. This CDR3 is CASSLYSWSGLAYEQYF. In DNA form, the CDR3 reads TGTGCCAGCAGCTTATATAGTTGGTCAGGACTAGCGTACGAGCAGTACTTC.

This clonotype was recorded many times. This rearrangement joins TRBV20-1 to TRBJ2-3; 7 bases line up with TRBD1. The germline CDR1 and CDR2 sequences are DFQATT and SNEGSKA (reference sequence). V was clipped by 0 bases and J by 5 bases; unmatched bases: 11. The CDR3 sequence is 16 residues long. CDR3 DNA sequence: TGCAGTGCTAGAGAAACACAGGGGATTGGAGGAGATACGCAGTATTTT. Its translation is CSARETQGIGGDTQYF.

The chain is built from TRBV4-3 and TRBJ1-2, with 7 bases fitting TRBD1. V was clipped by 0 bases and J by 1 base; unmatched bases: 8. In germline, CDR1 is LGHNA, CDR2 YSLEER. CDR3 length equals 17 residues. The CDR3 sequence is CASSQDVRDSYNYGYTF. For the CDR3, the DNA is TGCGCCAGCAGCCAAGATGTCCGGGACAGCTATAACTATGGCTACACCTTC.

This clonotype was picked up many times. The chain carries TRBV6-6 and TRBJ1-6, with 7 bases that match TRBD1. Germline loops: CDR1 MNHNY, CDR2 SVGAGI (reference sequence). After removal of 3 bases from V and 7 bases from J, the junction contained 3 bases not matched to a gene. CDR3 size: 14 residues. The chain's CDR3 is CASSYDRDNSPLHF. The CDR3 region has the DNA TGTGCCAGCAGTTATGACAGGGACAATTCACCCCTCCACTTT.

This clonotype was seen at least ten times. This chain links TRBV2 with TRBJ1-2; a weak D match, TRBD1 (6 bases). Germline CDR1 is SNHLY and CDR2 is FYNNEI. V was cut by 8 bases and J by 5 bases, with 24 bases left in between. The CDR3 loop spans 16 amino acids. CDR3 DNA sequence: TGTGCCAGCGTAACGGTGACAGGAAGTAGGGGATATGGCTACACCTTC. This translates into CASVTVTGSRGYGYTF.

This clonotype has ten or more counts. The chain is built from TRBV4-3 and TRBJ1-6, with D possibly TRBD1 on 5 matching bases. CDR1 is LGHNA and CDR2 is YSLEER in the germline V gene. Trimming stripped 0 bases from V and 9 bases from J, with 9 bases between. This CDR3 comprises 14 residues. The CDR3 spells CASSQDRVASPLHF. CDR3 nucleotides: TGCGCCAGCAGCCAAGACAGGGTAGCTTCACCCCTCCACTTT.

The V gene is TRBV19, the J gene TRBJ1-2; 9 bases agree with TRBD1. With 4 bases clipped from V and 8 bases from J, the junction kept 11 bases outside the gene matches. The germline V gene has CDR1 LNHDA and CDR2 SQIVND (reference sequence). The CDR3 length is 15 residues. CDR3 DNA: TGTGCCAGTAGTAATCCCCCTGGACAGGGGAAGGGCTACACCTTC. This sequence encodes CASSNPPGQGKGYTF.

This clonotype came up a few times. V gene TRBV28 combines with J gene TRBJ2-7, with no clear D. V was pared by 2 bases and J by 7 bases, with 12 bases between. The V gene's germline CDR1 is MDHEN and CDR2 SYDVKM. The CDR3 has 13 amino acids. This CDR3 reads CASSLRAIGEQYF. The CDR3 region has the DNA TGTGCCAGCAGTTTACGGGCAATCGGGGAGCAGTACTTC.

This clonotype appeared many times. V gene TRBV11-2 combines with J gene TRBJ1-4; the D is unclear. This CDR3 comprises 15 residues. Trimming pared 6 bases from V and 7 bases from J, leaving 18 bases between. From germline, CDR1 is SGHAT and CDR2 FQNNGV. The CDR3 region has the DNA TGTGCCAGCAGTATCGACCGTCTAGGTCGTGAAAAACTGTTTTTT. As protein: CASSIDRLGREKLFF.

This clonotype was observed many times. The chain recombines TRBV11-2 with TRBJ2-7; TRBD2 agrees at 7 bases. From germline, CDR1 is SGHAT and CDR2 FQNNGV. This CDR3 has 17 amino acids. The V segment lost 3 bases and the J segment 4 bases; nucleotides outside the gene matches: 15. The CDR3 DNA reads as TGTGCCAGCAGCTTCGATCTGGCCCCTAGCGGAACTTACGAGCAGTACTTC. It yields the protein CASSFDLAPSGTYEQYF.

This clonotype was recorded many times. The chain employs TRBV7-2 and TRBJ1-1; 7 bases align to TRBD1. Germline assignment: CDR1 SGHTA and CDR2 FQGNSA. Trimming cost V 3 bases and J 11 bases; bases outside gene matches: 6. The CDR3 sequence is 12 residues long. CDR3 in amino acids: CASSFLQGKAFF. CDR3 DNA: TGTGCCAGCAGCTTTCTACAGGGGAAGGCTTTCTTT.

This clonotype showed up just a few times. The genes are TRBV30 and TRBJ2-3; D is uncertain. V was trimmed by 0 bases and J by 6 bases, leaving 7 bases between them. Germline CDR1 reads GTSNPN; CDR2 reads SVGIG (reference sequence). The CDR3 length is 12 residues. CDR3 residues: CAWSVMGDTQYF. The CDR3 DNA follows: TGTGCCTGGAGTGTCATGGGGGATACGCAGTATTTT.

In this sample, this clonotype turned up a few times. V is TRBV18 and J is TRBJ2-7, with a weak D call TRBD1 (6 bases). Germline V gene sequence: CDR1 KGHSH, CDR2 LQKENI. The germline V and J ends were trimmed by 6 bases and 3 bases, with 12 bases remaining between them. This CDR3 is built from 13 residues. The DNA for the CDR3 is TGTGCCAGCTCCCCTCCAGGGGTCTACGAGCAGTACTTC. Amino acid sequence: CASSPPGVYEQYF.

This clonotype was seen many times. The gene calls are TRBV20-1 and TRBJ2-7, with 11 bases fitting TRBD2. CDR1 is DFQATT, CDR2 SNEGSKA, per germline (reference sequence). The CDR3 extends over 13 amino acids. With 5 bases clipped from V and 6 bases from J, the junction kept 6 bases outside the gene matches. The CDR3 DNA follows: TGCAGTGCTCCCGTAGCGGGGGGGCGCGAGCAGTACTTC. Amino acid sequence: CSAPVAGGREQYF.

V gene TRBV5-1 combines with J gene TRBJ1-1; possible D gene TRBD1, 5 bases. From germline, CDR1 is SGHRS and CDR2 YFSETQ. The CDR3 totals 16 residues. V gave up 5 bases and J gave up 5 bases, with 22 bases separating them. CDR3 region: CASSRGGRQERTEAFF. Here the CDR3 DNA reads TGCGCCAGCAGTAGGGGAGGCAGACAAGAGCGGACTGAAGCTTTCTTT.

The gene calls are TRBV6-5 and TRBJ2-5; no definite D call. V was pared by 5 bases and J by 1 base, with 11 bases between. CDR1 and CDR2 from the germline V gene are MNHEY and SVGAGI. The CDR3 length is 14 residues. The CDR3 DNA sequence: TGTGCCAGCAGTCTTTCGCCCCTCCAAGAGACCCAGTACTTC. Translation gives CASSLSPLQETQYF.

This clonotype has only a few counts. The chain couples TRBV30 to TRBJ2-1, with TRBD1 matching over 7 bases. Germline V lookup: CDR1 GTSNPN, CDR2 SVGIG (reference sequence). With 6 bases clipped from V and 1 base from J, the junction kept 9 bases outside the gene matches. This CDR3 is 15 amino acids long. CDR3 region: CACTVGTDSYNEQFF. CDR3 in DNA: TGTGCCTGCACGGTTGGGACAGATTCCTACAATGAGCAGTTCTTC.

Ten or more counts support this clonotype. The chain recombines TRBV18 with TRBJ2-7, with a weak D call TRBD2 (5 bases). The germline gives CDR1 KGHSH, CDR2 LQKENI. Trimming took off 6 bases at V and 2 bases at J, with 11 bases between the two ends. The CDR3 extends over 13 amino acids. The CDR3 sequence: CASSEGQTYEQYF. In DNA, the CDR3 is TGTGCCAGCTCCGAGGGCCAGACCTACGAGCAGTACTTC.

This clonotype was observed many times. V gene TRBV7-2 combines with J gene TRBJ2-1; possibly TRBD2 for D (6 bases). Deletions cut 8 bases from V and 1 base from J, with 15 bases between. CDR1 SGHTA and CDR2 FQGNSA come from the germline V gene. The CDR3 is made up of 15 amino acids. The DNA of the CDR3 is TGTGCCAGCTCCCCTGGCGGGGATTCCTACAATGAGCAGTTCTTC. It is translated as CASSPGGDSYNEQFF.

This clonotype was seen ten or more times. This chain connects TRBV20-1 to TRBJ2-2; 7 bases fit TRBD1. The CDR3 is 13 amino acids. Per germline, CDR1 DFQATT and CDR2 SNEGSKA (reference sequence). The J segment lost 7 bases and the V segment lost 4 bases, leaving 6 bases of the junction unmatched. The CDR3 loop reads CSAKRQGSGELFF. CDR3 bases: TGCAGTGCTAAACGACAGGGCAGCGGGGAGCTGTTTTTT.

The chain uses TRBV29-1 and TRBJ2-3; D may be TRBD2 (7 bases). The V and J ends lost 4 bases and 1 base respectively, with 15 bases between them. CDR3 length: 15 residues. Per the germline V gene, CDR1 is SQVTM and CDR2 is ANQGSEA. The CDR3 region has the DNA TGCAGCGTTGGGAGAAGGGGGGGTGGCACAGATACGCAGTATTTT. This translates into CSVGRRGGGTDTQYF.

This clonotype came up many times. J is TRBJ1-1 and V is TRBV20-1; 8 positions agree with TRBD1. The CDR3 loop spans 11 amino acids. Germline CDR1 reads DFQATT; CDR2 reads SNEGSKA (reference sequence). V shed 5 bases, J shed 6 bases, and the junction held 2 bases outside the gene matches. The CDR3 is CSAGTGSEAFF. Here the CDR3 DNA reads TGCAGTGCTGGGACAGGCTCTGAAGCTTTCTTT.

This clonotype was found a few times. The rearrangement links TRBV7-6 to TRBJ2-2, with 7 bases aligning to TRBD1. Germline V CDR1 and CDR2: SGHVS, FNYEAQ. V lost 6 bases to trimming and J lost 4 bases; unmatched junction nucleotides: 11. The CDR3 is made up of 16 amino acids. The CDR3 nucleotides read TGTGCCAGCAGTCGACAGGGCAGGGGTAGCACCGGGGAGCTGTTTTTT. Its translation: CASSRQGRGSTGELFF.

This clonotype appeared many times. J is TRBJ2-1 and V is TRBV12-2; the table calls TRBD1, which could not be checked here. TRBV12-2 is listed as a pseudogene. This CDR3 spans 21 amino acids. The DNA of the CDR3 is TGTGCAAGTCGCCCAGCGGGGGCAGGGGAGTCGAAAGTGAGCTCCTACAATGAGCAGTTCTTC. The encoded protein is CASRPAGAGESKVSSYNEQFF.

This clonotype was seen repeatedly, ten times or more. V gene TRBV7-2 combines with J gene TRBJ2-1; TRBD1 or TRBD2 may be the D gene (5 bases each). Trimming shortened V by 5 bases and J by 4 bases, and 12 bases separated the two germline ends. This CDR3 has 14 amino acids. Germline CDR1 reads SGHTA; CDR2 reads FQGNSA. CDR3 sequence: CASSLRDGYNEQFF. The CDR3 bases are TGTGCCAGCAGCCTCCGGGACGGTTACAATGAGCAGTTCTTC.

As for this clonotype: An end of the junction differs from the germline gene, which may be a read error. The V gene is TRBV3-1, the J gene TRBJ1-1, with 9 nucleotides matching TRBD1. CDR3 size: 17 residues. Germline CDR1 LGHDT, CDR2 YNNKEL (reference sequence). The CDR3 spells CASSQEATGGKYTEAYF. DNA of the CDR3: TGTGCCAGCAGCCAAGAGGCTACAGGGGGCAAGTACACTGAAGCTTACTTT.

The CDR3 DNA is TGTGCCTGGGGACAGGATTACGAGCAGTACTTC. Encoded protein: CAWGQDYEQYF. The V gene is TRBV30, the J gene TRBJ2-7, with 7 bases identical to TRBD1. The germline gives CDR1 GTSNPN, CDR2 SVGIG (reference sequence). CDR3 length: 11 amino acids. After removal of 5 bases from V and 4 bases from J, the junction contained 2 bases not matched to a gene.

This clonotype has more than one count but fewer than ten. This chain joins TRBV7-9 and TRBJ1-2; a weak D match, TRBD1 (5 bases). This CDR3 spans 13 amino acids. Germline V gene sequence: CDR1 SEHNR, CDR2 FQNEAQ (reference sequence). V was cut by 6 bases and J by 8 bases, with 16 bases left in between. The CDR3 DNA reads TGTGCCAGCAGATGGGTTCGAGACAGCGGCTACACCTTC. Translated: CASRWVRDSGYTF.

This clonotype has ten or more counts. The chain recombines TRBV5-6 with TRBJ1-1; possible D gene TRBD1, 5 bases. V lost 2 bases and J 6 bases, leaving 8 bases between the germline ends. CDR3 length: 12 amino acids. Germline V gives CDR1 SGHDT, CDR2 YYEEEE. The CDR3 region has the DNA TGTGCCAGCAGCTTTGGGGGGTCTGAAGCTTTCTTT. It specifies CASSFGGSEAFF.

This clonotype has a handful of counts. The chain joins TRBV11-2 to TRBJ2-1; a weak D match, TRBD1 (5 bases). Trimming took off 3 bases at V and 7 bases at J, with 13 bases between the two ends. Germline V gene lookup returns CDR1 SGHAT and CDR2 FQNNGV. CDR3 length equals 14 residues. The CDR3 protein is CASSLSGMGNEQFF. The CDR3 DNA sequence: TGTGCCAGCAGCTTGTCAGGGATGGGAAATGAGCAGTTCTTC.

J is TRBJ2-5 and V is TRBV9, with D unresolved. The CDR3 loop spans 14 amino acids. V dropped 3 bases and J dropped 3 bases, with 12 bases sitting between them. Per the germline V gene, CDR1 is SGDLS and CDR2 is YYNGEE. The CDR3 loop is CASSGAWTEETQYF. CDR3 coding DNA: TGTGCCAGCAGCGGTGCGTGGACGGAAGAGACCCAGTACTTC. Full variable domain (missing parts from reference TRBV9 and TRBJ2-5): DSGVTQTPKHLITATGQRVTLRCSPRSGDLSVYWYQQSLDQGLQFLIQYYNGEERAKGNILERFSAQQFPDLHSELNLSSLELGDSALYFCASSGAWTEETQYFGPGTRLLVL.